These T cell receptor beta chains were read from a single sample in a study of T-cell memory formation after mild COVID-19. MiXCR was run by TCRdb on the 5' RACE reads, yielding one entry per CDR3 protein. The sample has about 40,000 distinct CDR3 sequences; around 6.1% are singletons. Sequenced sample: PBMCs or a T cell subset sorted from them (not recorded which). The receptor source for this set is an adult who had mild COVID-19 (a few samples of this study predate the infection). Cell type and time point are not known. The CDR3 runs from the conserved cysteine through the conserved F or W. D genes are given only for firm matches. Rows may omit the clone size; those that give it use once, few, many or a size class.

clone size,V gene,J gene,D gene,CDR3 DNA,CDR3 protein
many,TRBV12-3/TRBV12-4,TRBJ2-1,TRBD2,TGTGCCAGCAGTTTTACAAGCGGGGGCTATGAGCAGTTCTTC,CASSFTSGGYEQFF
.,TRBV11-2,TRBJ2-1,.,TGTGCCAGCAGCCACCTACGGGTCGATAATTACAATGAGCAGTTCTTC,CASSHLRVDNYNEQFF
.,TRBV4-3,TRBJ1-4,TRBD1,TGCGCCAGCAGCCCCAGGACCAACGTTGACAGGGGAGATGAAAAACTGTTTTTT,CASSPRTNVDRGDEKLFF
many,TRBV4-2,TRBJ2-3,.,TGTGCCAGCAGCCAAGGAGGGGCCGGGGCAGATACGCAGTATTTT,CASSQGGAGADTQYF
few,TRBV2,TRBJ2-7,TRBD1,TGTGCCAGCAGTCCCCCGGGACAGGGGCCCGAGCAGTACTTC,CASSPPGQGPEQYF
many,TRBV5-1,TRBJ1-2,TRBD1,TGCGCCAGCAGCGACCAGACAGGGGATAACTATGGCTACACCTTC,CASSDQTGDNYGYTF
.,TRBV18,TRBJ1-2,.,TGTGCCAGCTCACCACAGGAACGTAACTATGGCTACACCTTC,CASSPQERNYGYTF
many,TRBV5-1,TRBJ1-5,.,TGCGCCAGCAGTCTCGGGGGGGATCAGCCCCAGCATTTT,CASSLGGDQPQHF
few,TRBV6-5,TRBJ2-3,.,TGTGCCAGCAGTTACTCCCACAGCACAGATACGCAGTATTTT,CASSYSHSTDTQYF
many,TRBV12-3/TRBV12-4,TRBJ1-5,TRBD1,TGTGCCAGCACCACAGGGGGCCAGCCCCAGCATTTT,CASTTGGQPQHF
many,TRBV6-5,TRBJ2-5,TRBD2,TGTGCCAGCAGTTTGACTAGCGGGGGCACGACCCAGTACTTC,CASSLTSGGTTQYF
many,TRBV7-2,TRBJ1-1,.,TGTGCCAGCAGCCCGTCAGGGTCCTTGAACACTGAAGCTTTCTTT,CASSPSGSLNTEAFF
many,TRBV7-6,TRBJ2-3,.,TGTGCCAGCAGCGAGTTCGGCTCGCGCCAAGATACGCAGTATTTT,CASSEFGSRQDTQYF
many,TRBV2,TRBJ2-7,.,TGTGCCAGCAGTAAGGGCTACGAGCAGTACTTC,CASSKGYEQYF
many,TRBV7-7,TRBJ2-5,TRBD2,TGTGCCAGCAGCGTAAGCCCTAGCGGCCAAGAGACCCAGTACTTC,CASSVSPSGQETQYF
medium-sized,TRBV7-8,TRBJ2-5,.,TGTGCCAGCAGCGCCATGCAAGAGACCCAGTACTTC,CASSAMQETQYF
many,TRBV12-3/TRBV12-4,TRBJ2-5,.,TGTGCCAGCCGCCTGACAGTTCAAGAGACCCAGTACTTC,CASRLTVQETQYF
few,TRBV4-1,TRBJ1-6,.,TGCGCCAGCAGTCACCAAGATATGGCTTCCTATAATTCACCCCTCCACTTT,CASSHQDMASYNSPLHF
few,TRBV18,TRBJ2-1,.,TGTGCCAGCTCATCCGACAGAGAAGGTAATGAGCAGTTCTTC,CASSSDREGNEQFF
many,TRBV7-2,TRBJ1-1,.,TGTGCCAGCAGCCACACGGCAGGTCTCGAGGGTGAAGCTTTCTTT,CASSHTAGLEGEAFF
many,TRBV29-1,TRBJ1-1,.,TGCAGCGTTGAAGTGTTAGGGAACACTGAAGCTTTCTTT,CSVEVLGNTEAFF
.,TRBV4-2,TRBJ2-6,.,TGTGCCAGCAGCCAAGCTATACAGGGAATGGGGTCTGGGGCCAACGTCCTGACTTTC,CASSQAIQGMGSGANVLTF
.,TRBV6-5,TRBJ2-1,.,TGTGCCACCGCAATAGGCGGAGCGGGTAGATACAATGAGCAGTTCTTC,CATAIGGAGRYNEQFF
many,TRBV9,TRBJ2-5,.,TGTGCCAGCAGCGCTCGGGGTTCTCCGGAGGAGACCCAGTACTTC,CASSARGSPEETQYF
.,TRBV30,TRBJ2-7,.,TGTGCCTGGAGTGCACAACAGTACGGCGAGCAGTACTTC,CAWSAQQYGEQYF
.,TRBV29-1,TRBJ1-1,.,TGCAGCGTTGAGCCGGGGAGTACGAACACTGAAGCTTTCTTT,CSVEPGSTNTEAFF
few,TRBV2,TRBJ1-1,.,TGTGCCAGCAGTGTGAGGTGGGGTTGGACTGAAGCTTTCTTT,CASSVRWGWTEAFF
.,TRBV20-1,TRBJ2-5,.,TGCAGTGCTAGCAACTGGGGGAAACAAGAGACCCAGTACTTC,CSASNWGKQETQYF
few,TRBV12-3/TRBV12-4,TRBJ2-5,.,TGTGCCAGCAGTTTAGCGGACAGAAAAGAGACCCAGTACTTC,CASSLADRKETQYF
few,TRBV19,TRBJ1-1,TRBD1,TGTGCCAGTAGCTTTACGGGACAGCCGAGGGAAGCTTTCTTT,CASSFTGQPREAFF
.,TRBV6-1,TRBJ1-2,.,TGTGCCAGCAGTGAAGCGAGGACAGAACTCTATGGCTACACCTTC,CASSEARTELYGYTF
few,TRBV6-5,TRBJ1-1,.,TGTGCCAGCAGTTACTCCCCAACGACGAACACTGAAGCTTTCTTT,CASSYSPTTNTEAFF
many,TRBV12-3/TRBV12-4,TRBJ1-5,TRBD1,TGTGCCAGCAGCAATCCGGGACAGGGGGCTTTTCAGCCCCAGCATTTT,CASSNPGQGAFQPQHF
many,TRBV4-1,TRBJ1-1,.,TGCGCCAGCAGCCAAGATAACAGTGGTAACACTGAAGCTTTCTTT,CASSQDNSGNTEAFF
few,TRBV11-2,TRBJ2-1,TRBD2,TGTGCCAGCACCCCCGGGGCGGGAGGCTCCTACAATGAGCAGTTCTTC,CASTPGAGGSYNEQFF
many,TRBV15,TRBJ1-2,.,TGTGCCACCTCCCCCGGGGGTGAAGGGGAAGGCTACACCTTC,CATSPGGEGEGYTF
medium-sized,TRBV12-3/TRBV12-4,TRBJ2-5,.,TGTGCCAGCAGTTTATCCCCTAGGGAAGAGACCCAGTACTTC,CASSLSPREETQYF
many,TRBV7-2,TRBJ2-7,.,TGTGCCAGCAGCTTAACTCGTTTCAACGAGCAGTACTTC,CASSLTRFNEQYF
many,TRBV4-2,TRBJ2-7,TRBD1,TGTGCCAGCAGCCAAGATATAACAGGGGGCAAGGACGAGCAGTACTTC,CASSQDITGGKDEQYF
few,TRBV3-1,TRBJ2-5,.,TGTGCCAGCAGCCCAGATACAGGAATCCAAGAGACCCAGTACTTC,CASSPDTGIQETQYF
many,TRBV5-5,TRBJ2-5,.,TGTGCCAGCAGCTCCCTGGGGGCGTACCAAGAGACCCAGTACTTC,CASSSLGAYQETQYF
.,TRBV4-2,TRBJ2-2,TRBD1,TGTGCCAGCAGCCAAGGACAGGGGGACACCGGGGAGCTGTTTTTT,CASSQGQGDTGELFF
many,TRBV7-3,TRBJ2-3,.,TGTGCCAGCAGTGGACAACCGGGGAGCACAGATACGCAGTATTTT,CASSGQPGSTDTQYF
.,TRBV2,TRBJ1-2,.,TGTGCCAGCAGTGAAAAGGGAGGCTATGGCTACACCTTC,CASSEKGGYGYTF
few,TRBV18,TRBJ2-7,TRBD2,TGTGCCAGCTGGCCCGGGACTAGCGGGAGGTACGAGCAGTACTTC,CASWPGTSGRYEQYF
few,TRBV9,TRBJ2-5,.,TGTGCCAGCAGCTCCAGAACCGGGTACCAAGAGACCCAGTACTTC,CASSSRTGYQETQYF
.,TRBV7-9,TRBJ2-1,.,TGTGCCAGCAGCTTAACGGGGAGTGGGGGGCAGTTCTTC,CASSLTGSGGQFF
.,TRBV5-1,TRBJ2-5,.,TGCGCCAGCAGCCCTGGACTCCCTTCAGAGACCCAGTACTTC,CASSPGLPSETQYF
.,TRBV20-1,TRBJ1-3,.,TGCAGTGGTCGGGACACTTTCTCTGGAAACACCATGTATTTT,CSGRDTFSGNTMYF
many,TRBV27,TRBJ1-4,.,TGTGCCAGCAAGTCTCACCCACGACGAGGGACACGGGATAATGAAAAACTGTTTTTT,CASKSHPRRGTRDNEKLFF
.,TRBV28,TRBJ1-6,TRBD1,TGTGCCAGCAGTTCGGGACAGGGAGGGGAGCCCCTCCACTTT,CASSSGQGGEPLHF
few,TRBV7-2,TRBJ2-3,.,TGTGCCAGCAGTCCCTCGACCTGGGATACGCAGTATTTT,CASSPSTWDTQYF
few,TRBV6-1,TRBJ2-2,.,TGTGCCAGCAGTGAAGCTGGTAAGGGCGCCGGGGAGCTGTTTTTT,CASSEAGKGAGELFF
many,TRBV5-1,TRBJ1-1,.,TGCGCCAGCAGCTTGGTGGAGCTGAACACTGAAGCTTTCTTT,CASSLVELNTEAFF
.,TRBV19,TRBJ1-5,.,TGTGCCAGTAGTGGCCGACAAGGGCGGAGTAATCAGCCCCAGCATTTT,CASSGRQGRSNQPQHF